This passage covers 9 T cell receptor beta chains from one sample sequenced in a study of blood T cell repertoires in COVID-19. The protocol was immunoSEQ multiplex PCR, while the TCRdb copy is restricted to in-frame clones and leaves out a portion. The sample consists of approximately 440,000 clones, roughly 91% of them appearing once. Sequencing used PBMCs or T cells enriched from blood (not recorded which). The receptor set was obtained from a man younger than 35 who had recovered from COVID-19.

The CDR3 loop reads CASSENRVSNQPQHF. DNA of the CDR3: TGTGCCAGCAGTGAAAACAGGGTGAGCAATCAGCCCCAGCATTTT. The chain combines TRBV6-1 with TRBJ1-5, with D possibly matching TRBD1 (6 bases). V was pared by 2 bases and J by 1 base, with 9 bases between. CDR1 is MNHNS, CDR2 SASEGT, per germline. The CDR3 has 15 residues.

In this sample, this clone turned up once. The chain carries TRBV25-1 and TRBJ1-4, with unresolved D. CDR1 MGHDK and CDR2 SYGVNS come from the germline V gene. V was shortened by 4 bases and J by 7 bases, with 13 bases between the two germline ends. This CDR3 has 14 residues. The CDR3 nucleotides read TGTGCCAGCAGTGCTTGGCAAGGGAGTGAAAAACTGTTTTTT. Its translation is CASSAWQGSEKLFF.

The chain joins TRBV24-1 to TRBJ2-5; possibly TRBD1 for D (5 bases). V was cut by 5 bases and J by 5 bases, with 17 bases left in between. This CDR3 region has 15 residues. CDR1 and CDR2 (germline): KGHDR, SFDVKD. The CDR3 loop is CATSVLAGCWETQYF. In DNA form, the CDR3 reads TGTGCCACCAGTGTATTGGCAGGGTGTTGGGAGACCCAGTACTTC.

The chain is built from TRBV11-2 and TRBJ1-1; the match to TRBD1 covers 8 bases. The CDR3 loop spans 15 amino acids. V lost 5 bases, J lost 7 bases, and 12 bases stayed unmatched. The germline gives CDR1 SGHAT, CDR2 FQNNGV. CDR3 in DNA: TGTGCCAGCAGCAGAGGACAGGGTTCGAGAGATGAAGCTTTCTTT. Amino acids: CASSRGQGSRDEAFF.

This CDR3 is CASSQGTGTSWTGELFF. Here the CDR3 DNA reads TGTGCCAGCAGCCAAGGGACCGGGACTAGCTGGACCGGGGAGCTGTTTTTT. V gene TRBV4-2 combines with J gene TRBJ2-2; TRBD2 matches at 9 bases. Germline CDR1 LGHNA, CDR2 YNFKEQ. This CDR3 is 17 amino acids long. V trimming: 1 base; J trimming: 5 bases; junction bases outside the gene matches: 8.

The chain is built from TRBV5-4 and TRBJ2-3; 8 bases match TRBD2. With V trimmed by 3 bases and J by 5 bases, 17 bases remained unmatched. This CDR3 has 18 amino acids. Germline loops: CDR1 SGHNT, CDR2 YYREEE (reference sequence). CDR3: CASSSGGRGGGHGDTQYF. DNA of the CDR3: TGTGCCAGCAGCTCCGGGGGGCGGGGCGGGGGGCACGGAGATACGCAGTATTTT.

J is TRBJ1-5 and V is TRBV2; 8 positions match TRBD1. This CDR3 comprises 13 residues. The trim removed 6 bases at V and 6 bases at J, leaving 4 bases unmatched. CDR1 and CDR2 (germline): SNHLY, FYNNEI. The CDR3 region is CASREDRVQPQHF. The CDR3 nucleotides are TGTGCCAGCAGGGAGGACAGGGTTCAGCCCCAGCATTTT. The entire variable domain, with the rest obtained from reference TRBV2 and TRBJ1-5, is as follows: EPEVTQTPSHQVTQMGQEVILRCVPISNHLYFYWYRQILGQKVEFLVSFYNNEISEKSEIFDDQFSVERPDGSNFTLKIRSTKLEDSAMYFCASREDRVQPQHFGDGTRLSIL.

This chain joins TRBV12-5 and TRBJ2-1; 10 bases align to TRBD1. Germline CDR1 is LGHNT and CDR2 is FRNRAP. The CDR3 has 14 residues. After removal of 5 bases from V and 6 bases from J, the junction contained 4 bases not matched to a gene. This CDR3 reads CASGPGTGANEQFF. CDR3 DNA: TGTGCTAGTGGTCCTGGGACAGGGGCCAATGAGCAGTTCTTC.

The chain uses TRBV9 and TRBJ1-5; D gene ambiguous. V lost 0 bases and J 4 bases, leaving 8 bases between the germline ends. This CDR3 spans 14 amino acids. Germline V gene sequence: CDR1 SGDLS, CDR2 YYNGEE. The CDR3 region has the DNA TGTGCCAGCAGCGTAGACGGGTCGAATCAGCCCCAGCATTTT. Its protein product is CASSVDGSNQPQHF.